These T cell receptor beta chains were read from a single sample in a study of PD-1 blockade in classical Hodgkin lymphoma. Some clones are missing from TCRdb's copy, which holds only in-frame ones; the method was immunoSEQ multiplex PCR. The table records 30,000 to 40,000 clones, 76% of them present only once. Here the sequenced sample was peripheral blood mononuclear cells (PBMCs), taken at baseline. Receptor source: a human donor with classical Hodgkin lymphoma. Both conserved end residues are trimmed from each CDR3.

TRBV19	13	TRBJ2-3	ASSISASQGGTQY
TRBV9	12	TRBJ2-1	ASSVDGSRNEQF
TRBV4-3	13	TRBJ2-1	ASSPRASGSNEQF
TRBV20-1	9	TRBJ2-7	SAGGGYEQY
TRBV4-3	15	TRBJ2-2	ASSQGTVRENTGELF
TRBV7-9	12	TRBJ2-1	ASSLTGALNEQF
TRBV4-1	13	TRBJ1-1	ASSVRTGLNTEAF
TRBV7-9	14	TRBJ1-1	ASSLVGWRQNTEAF
TRBV19	12	TRBJ1-2	ASSPGQGGYGYT
TRBV6-5	12	TRBJ2-7	ASSGTSQPYEQY
TRBV28	12	TRBJ2-1	ASKTSGRYNEQF
TRBV29-1	11	TRBJ1-1	SATQGANTEAF
TRBV6-5	13	TRBJ2-2	ASSYTPGGTGELF
TRBV5-1	14	TRBJ2-1	ASSLVSGQGGNEQF
TRBV4-3	15	TRBJ1-5	ASSQGFGGGAIQPQH
TRBV10-3	11	TRBJ2-1	AISALGDDEQF
TRBV7-2	13	TRBJ1-1	ASSFLGRQSGEAF
TRBV7-6	13	TRBJ2-7	ASSLEGTASYEQY
TRBV27	12	TRBJ2-1	ASSSGLSHNEQF